These T cell receptor beta chains were read from a single sample in a study of blood T cell repertoires in COVID-19. Assay: immunoSEQ multiplex PCR; the TCRdb copy retains only in-frame clones and omits some. This table holds 150,000 to 200,000 clones, roughly 93% found once. Sequencing was done on a sample of peripheral blood. These receptors were taken from a man younger than 35 with acute or convalescent COVID-19. Each CDR3 is given with its conserved first and last residue. Clone sizes are given selectively: once, few, many, or a class where the clone is expanded.

>TRBV10-1|-|TRBJ2-1
CASSTRHEQFF
>TRBV12-2|-|TRBJ1-5
CASRLGSSGESNQPQHF
>TRBV9|-|TRBJ1-2
CASSVATGTGVWNYGYTF
>TRBV6-5|-|TRBJ2-5
CASSYSRGDKETQYF
>TRBV7-9|-|TRBJ2-2
CASSPGGNTGELFF
>TRBV2|-|TRBJ2-5
CASRDPSGGETQYF
>TRBV18|-|TRBJ1-5
CASSPPGQHSNQPQHF
>TRBV10-3|-|TRBJ1-4
CAISPHRDNEKLFF
>TRBV6-2/TRBV6-3|-|TRBJ1-1
CASSRNRENTEAFF
>TRBV5-1|-|TRBJ1-1
CASSASGGAFF
>TRBV19|-|TRBJ1-5
CASSIEGSYQPQHF
>TRBV2|-|TRBJ2-7
CASCRLAGAQEQYF
>TRBV5-1|-|TRBJ1-1
CASSLVGPDEAFF
>TRBV7-8|-|TRBJ1-5
CASSLAAGPPDQPQHF
>TRBV5-6|-|TRBJ1-4
CASSTIVTGNEKLFF
>TRBV7-2|-|TRBJ1-1
CASSLIARDSEAFF
>TRBV4-2|-|TRBJ2-1
CASSQELTLAGNSNEQFF
>TRBV6-6|-|TRBJ1-3
CASSFDRGKGNTIYF
>TRBV27|-|TRBJ2-7
CASSPRTGVTSYEQYF
>TRBV14|-|TRBJ1-5
CASSQALSRNQPQHF
>TRBV6-2/TRBV6-3|-|TRBJ1-4
CASSYSLDTVRFGEKLFF
>TRBV19|once|TRBJ2-7
CASSTGGGLFYEQYF
>TRBV12-5|once|TRBJ1-2
CASGLLGGYGYTF
>TRBV19|-|TRBJ1-1
CASSVRTVMNTEAFF
>TRBV12-3/TRBV12-4|-|TRBJ1-1
CASSPRNTEAFF
>TRBV30|-|TRBJ2-7
CAWSVPVRGYSYEQYF
>TRBV5-4|-|TRBJ2-3
CASSFPGQGTDTQYF
>TRBV27|-|TRBJ1-1
CASRPGTALFMNTEAFF
>TRBV18|-|TRBJ2-2
CASSPRQGNTGELFF
>TRBV12-5|-|TRBJ2-3
CASGRLAGGRDTQYF
>TRBV5-1|-|TRBJ1-1
CASSLTGETEAFF
>TRBV1|few|TRBJ1-5
CTSSQDPGQGADYSNQPQHF
>TRBV7-9|-|TRBJ1-1
CASSFLEGTEAFF
>TRBV19|-|TRBJ1-1
CASSPLRAGLQVAEAFF
>TRBV7-8|-|TRBJ1-6
CATGADEGSNNSPLHF
>TRBV5-1|once|TRBJ2-5
CASSLSSLETQYF
>TRBV6-1|-|TRBJ1-5
CASSEGQAYDNQPQHF
>TRBV3-1/TRBV3-2|-|TRBJ2-3
CASSPQGRGDTQYF
>TRBV20-1|-|TRBJ1-1
CSATQGGEAFF
>TRBV5-8|-|TRBJ2-5
CASSPEGRKTQYF
>TRBV5-4|once|TRBJ2-3
CASRLDRVGSDTQYF
>TRBV30|-|TRBJ1-5
CAWSVHGGNQPQHF
>TRBV29-1|-|TRBJ1-1
CSVVVADILMNTEAFF
>TRBV6-5|-|TRBJ2-1
CASSSGRANEQFF
>TRBV2|-|TRBJ2-2
CASSGTAPGELFF
>TRBV5-1|once|TRBJ1-5
CASSLGQGNFQPQHF
>TRBV18|-|TRBJ1-5
CASSPTGQTSNQPQHF
>TRBV29-1|-|TRBJ2-1
CSVERGAYNEQFF
>TRBV13|once|TRBJ1-2
CASSLGRPGTPFF
>TRBV28|-|TRBJ1-1
CATHPQGLENTEAFF
>TRBV30|once|TRBJ2-7
CAWTEGTGGTYEQYF
>TRBV4-1|-|TRBJ2-7
CASSQEGGYEQYF
>TRBV28|-|TRBJ1-5
CASSFRSNQPQHF